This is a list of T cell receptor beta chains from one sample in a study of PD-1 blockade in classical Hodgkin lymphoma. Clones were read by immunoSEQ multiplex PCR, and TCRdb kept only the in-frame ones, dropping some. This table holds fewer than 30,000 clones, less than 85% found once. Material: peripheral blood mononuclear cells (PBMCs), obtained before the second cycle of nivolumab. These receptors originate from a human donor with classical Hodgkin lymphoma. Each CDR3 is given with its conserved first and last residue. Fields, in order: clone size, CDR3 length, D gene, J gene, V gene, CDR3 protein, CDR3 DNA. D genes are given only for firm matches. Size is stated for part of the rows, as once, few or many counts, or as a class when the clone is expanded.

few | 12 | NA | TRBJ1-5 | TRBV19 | CASGGGNQPQHF | TGTGCCAGTGGCGGGGGCAATCAGCCCCAGCATTTT
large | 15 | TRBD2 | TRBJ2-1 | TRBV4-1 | CASRPSGGSGNEQFF | TGCGCCAGCAGGCCCTCCGGGGGGTCAGGGAATGAGCAGTTCTTC
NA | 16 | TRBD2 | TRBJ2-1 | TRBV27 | CASSPRTSGSLDEQFF | TGTGCCAGCAGTCCCCGGACTAGCGGGAGTTTGGATGAGCAGTTCTTC
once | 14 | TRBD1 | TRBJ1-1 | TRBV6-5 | CASSPGGVNTEAFF | TGTGCCAGCAGTCCAGGGGGTGTGAACACTGAAGCTTTCTTT
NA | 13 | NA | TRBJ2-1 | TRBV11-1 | CASSLTRGNEQFF | TGTGCCAGCAGCTTGACACGGGGCAATGAGCAGTTCTTC
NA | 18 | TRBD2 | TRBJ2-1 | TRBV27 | CASSLSPGLAGTYNEQFF | TGTGCCAGCAGTTTATCGCCGGGACTAGCGGGGACCTACAATGAGCAGTTCTTC
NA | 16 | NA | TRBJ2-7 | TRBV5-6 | CASSLELDLRSYEQYF | TGTGCCAGCAGCTTGGAGTTGGATCTTAGGTCCTACGAGCAGTACTTC
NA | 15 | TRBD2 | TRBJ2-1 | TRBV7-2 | CASSKRAGESPEQFF | TGTGCCAGCAGCAAAAGAGCGGGAGAGTCTCCTGAGCAGTTCTTC
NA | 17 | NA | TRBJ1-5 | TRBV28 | CASSLGRLGYSNQPQHF | TGTGCCAGCAGTTTAGGTCGTCTGGGCTATAGCAATCAGCCCCAGCATTTT
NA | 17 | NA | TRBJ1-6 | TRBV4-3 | CASSQGPASSYNSPLHF | TGCGCCAGCAGCCAAGGCCCGGCGAGCTCCTATAATTCACCCCTCCACTTT
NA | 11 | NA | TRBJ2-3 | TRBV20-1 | CSALRTDTQYF | TGCAGTGCTCTAAGGACAGATACGCAGTATTTT
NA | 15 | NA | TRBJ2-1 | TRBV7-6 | CASSLYQTLHNEQFF | TGTGCCAGCAGCTTATATCAGACCTTGCACAATGAGCAGTTCTTC
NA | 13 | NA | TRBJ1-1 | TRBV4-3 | CASSQKSGTEAFF | TGCGCCAGCAGCCAGAAATCGGGTACTGAAGCTTTCTTT
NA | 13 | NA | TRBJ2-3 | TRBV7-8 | CASTPGWDSTQYF | TGTGCCAGCACCCCCGGGTGGGACTCCACGCAGTATTTT
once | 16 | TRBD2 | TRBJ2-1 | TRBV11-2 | CASSLRWEGRYNEQFF | TGTGCCAGCAGCTTAAGGTGGGAGGGCCGGTACAATGAGCAGTTCTTC
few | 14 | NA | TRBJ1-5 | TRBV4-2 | CASSQSGANQPQHF | TGTGCCAGCAGCCAATCAGGGGCCAATCAGCCCCAGCATTTT
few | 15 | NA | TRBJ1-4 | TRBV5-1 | CASSLAGATNEKLFF | TGCGCCAGCAGCTTGGCTGGGGCAACTAATGAAAAACTGTTTTTT
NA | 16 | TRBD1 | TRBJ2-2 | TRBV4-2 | CASSDRDRGFPGELFF | TGTGCCAGCAGCGACCGGGACAGGGGGTTCCCCGGGGAGCTGTTTTTT
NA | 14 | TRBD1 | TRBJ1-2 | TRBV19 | CASTFKDREGGYTF | TGTGCCAGTACCTTCAAGGACAGGGAAGGTGGCTACACCTTC
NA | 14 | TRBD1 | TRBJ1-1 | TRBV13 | CASSFRTGTAEAFF | TGTGCCAGCAGCTTTCGGACAGGGACCGCTGAAGCTTTCTTT
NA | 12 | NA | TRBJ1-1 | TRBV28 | CASKASYTEAFF | TGTGCCAGCAAAGCCTCATACACTGAAGCTTTCTTT
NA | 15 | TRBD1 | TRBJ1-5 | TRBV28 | CASSERTGGNQPQHF | TGTGCCAGCAGTGAGAGGACAGGGGGCAATCAGCCCCAGCATTTT
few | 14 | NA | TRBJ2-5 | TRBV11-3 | CASSLTTSGETQYF | TGTGCCAGCAGCTTAACGACTAGTGGAGAGACCCAGTACTTC
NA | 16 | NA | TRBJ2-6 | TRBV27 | CASRGQETSGANVLTF | TGTGCCAGCAGGGGGCAAGAAACCTCTGGGGCCAACGTCCTGACTTTC
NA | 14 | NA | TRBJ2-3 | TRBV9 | CASSVDPAEGAQYF | TGTGCCAGCAGCGTAGACCCGGCCGAGGGGGCGCAGTATTTT
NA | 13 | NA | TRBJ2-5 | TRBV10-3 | CAISATGLETQYF | TGTGCCATCAGTGCCACAGGGTTGGAGACCCAGTACTTC
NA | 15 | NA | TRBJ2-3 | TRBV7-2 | CASSLAGQGWDTQYF | TGTGCCAGCAGCTTAGCAGGGCAGGGGTGGGATACGCAGTATTTT
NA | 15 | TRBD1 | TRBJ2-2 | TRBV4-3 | CASSPRLTGAGELFF | TGCGCCAGCAGCCCCCGCTTGACAGGGGCCGGGGAGCTGTTTTTT
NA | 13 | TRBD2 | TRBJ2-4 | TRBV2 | CASVREGGSSLYF | TGTGCCAGTGTGAGGGAGGGTGGATCCTCATTGTACTTT
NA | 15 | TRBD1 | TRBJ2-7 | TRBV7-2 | CASSRPGTGIYEQYF | TGTGCCAGCAGCCGCCCCGGGACAGGGATCTACGAGCAGTACTTC
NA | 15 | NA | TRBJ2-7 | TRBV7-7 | CASSLERGPLYEQYF | TGTGCTAGCAGCTTAGAACGTGGGCCACTCTACGAGCAGTACTTC
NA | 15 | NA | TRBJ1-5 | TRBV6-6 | CASRLSPGVGKPQHF | TGTGCCAGCAGGCTCTCCCCAGGGGTCGGAAAGCCCCAGCATTTT
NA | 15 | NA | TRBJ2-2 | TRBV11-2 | CASTEGLTTAGELFF | TGTGCCAGCACAGAAGGCCTAACGACCGCCGGGGAGCTGTTTTTT
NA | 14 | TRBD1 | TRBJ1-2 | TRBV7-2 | CASRSRQGEFGYTF | TGTGCCAGCAGATCAAGACAGGGGGAATTTGGCTACACCTTC
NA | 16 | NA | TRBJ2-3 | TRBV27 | CASSRLAARSTDTQYF | TGTGCCAGCAGCCGTTTAGCGGCGAGAAGCACAGATACGCAGTATTTT
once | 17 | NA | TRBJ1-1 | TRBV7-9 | CASSLAHRDFMNTEAFF | TGTGCCAGCAGCTTAGCGCATAGAGATTTCATGAACACTGAAGCTTTCTTT
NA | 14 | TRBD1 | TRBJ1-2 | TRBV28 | CASKQGYYGYGYTF | TGTGCCAGCAAACAGGGGTATTATGGCTATGGCTACACCTTC
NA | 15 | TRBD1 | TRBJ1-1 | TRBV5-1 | CASSLADRGGTEAFF | TGCGCCAGCAGCTTGGCCGACAGGGGTGGAACTGAAGCTTTCTTT
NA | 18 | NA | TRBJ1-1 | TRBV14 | CASSQGRVSYPMNTEAFF | TGTGCCAGCAGCCAAGGTCGGGTATCTTACCCCATGAACACTGAAGCTTTCTTT
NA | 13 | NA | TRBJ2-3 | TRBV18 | CASSPPIVDTQYF | TGTGCCAGCTCGCCACCGATTGTAGATACGCAGTATTTT
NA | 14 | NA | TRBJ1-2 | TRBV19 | CASRLKTGIYGYTF | TGTGCCAGTAGGCTCAAGACAGGAATCTATGGCTACACCTTC
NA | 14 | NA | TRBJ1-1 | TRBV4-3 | CASSSAQTGTEAFF | TGCGCCAGCAGCTCTGCGCAAACCGGGACAGAAGCTTTCTTT
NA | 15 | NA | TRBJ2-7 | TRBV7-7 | CASSPRAGLTYEQYF | TGTGCTAGCAGCCCCCGAGCGGGCCTGACCTACGAGCAGTACTTC
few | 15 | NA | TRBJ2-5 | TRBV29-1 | CSVEGPRNEQETQYF | TGCAGCGTTGAAGGTCCCCGCAACGAGCAAGAGACCCAGTACTTC
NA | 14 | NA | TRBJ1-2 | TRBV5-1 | CASSPADGWGGYTF | TGCGCCAGCAGCCCGGCTGATGGGTGGGGCGGCTACACCTTC
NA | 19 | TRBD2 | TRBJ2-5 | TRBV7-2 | CASSLRSLTSGGAEETQYF | TGTGCCAGCAGCTTGAGATCCCTAACTAGCGGGGGGGCGGAAGAGACCCAGTACTTC